The rows below give T cell receptor beta chains drawn from one sample of a study of T-cell memory formation after mild COVID-19. TCRdb re-derived calls from the 5' RACE reads in MiXCR, one entry per CDR3 protein. The data contain 350,000 to 450,000 distinct CDR3 sequences, 24% of them singletons. Specimen: PBMCs or a T cell subset sorted from them (not recorded which). The receptors derive from an adult woman who had mild COVID-19 (a few samples of this study predate the infection). Cell type and time point are not known. CDR3s include the opening cysteine and the closing phenylalanine or tryptophan. The order of the fields is V gene, J gene, clone size, D gene, CDR3 length, CDR3 protein, CDR3 DNA. The D gene is left open where the match is weak. Clone size appears in some rows only: once, few, many, or a class for an expanded clone.

V gene: TRBV28; J gene: TRBJ2-5; clone size: -; D gene: TRBD2; CDR3 length: 17; CDR3 protein: CASSFPGSGGAEQTQYF; CDR3 DNA: TGTGCCAGCAGTTTCCCGGGGAGCGGGGGGGCCGAGCAGACCCAGTACTTC
V gene: TRBV25-1; J gene: TRBJ2-7; clone size: few; D gene: -; CDR3 length: 14; CDR3 protein: CASSGNRVDYEQYF; CDR3 DNA: TGTGCCAGCAGTGGGAACAGGGTTGACTACGAGCAGTACTTC
V gene: TRBV4-2; J gene: TRBJ2-7; clone size: few; D gene: -; CDR3 length: 15; CDR3 protein: CASSQVGLPSYEQYF; CDR3 DNA: TGTGCCAGCAGCCAAGTCGGACTCCCCTCCTACGAGCAGTACTTC
V gene: TRBV7-2; J gene: TRBJ2-7; clone size: -; D gene: -; CDR3 length: 13; CDR3 protein: CASSLEGYTVQYF; CDR3 DNA: TGTGCCAGCAGCTTAGAGGGCTATACTGTGCAGTACTTC
V gene: TRBV7-9; J gene: TRBJ1-2; clone size: few; D gene: TRBD1; CDR3 length: 14; CDR3 protein: CASSRTGPSYGYTF; CDR3 DNA: TGTGCCAGCAGCCGGACAGGGCCATCCTATGGCTACACCTTC
V gene: TRBV2; J gene: TRBJ1-3; clone size: -; D gene: TRBD1; CDR3 length: 17; CDR3 protein: CASSEAPGTGAGNTIYF; CDR3 DNA: TGTGCCAGCAGTGAAGCGCCCGGGACAGGGGCTGGAAACACCATATATTTT
V gene: TRBV6-5; J gene: TRBJ2-3; clone size: -; D gene: -; CDR3 length: 16; CDR3 protein: CASRPSFGGRTDTQYF; CDR3 DNA: TGTGCCAGCAGACCCTCCTTCGGCGGCCGCACAGATACGCAGTATTTT
V gene: TRBV4-1; J gene: TRBJ2-1; clone size: -; D gene: -; CDR3 length: 13; CDR3 protein: CASSARGPGEQFF; CDR3 DNA: TGCGCCAGCAGCGCCCGGGGGCCGGGGGAGCAGTTCTTC
V gene: TRBV7-9; J gene: TRBJ2-5; clone size: -; D gene: TRBD2; CDR3 length: 16; CDR3 protein: CASSSTLARWGETQYF; CDR3 DNA: TGTGCCAGCAGCTCGACACTAGCGCGGTGGGGAGAGACCCAGTACTTC
V gene: TRBV7-6; J gene: TRBJ2-2; clone size: few; D gene: TRBD2; CDR3 length: 20; CDR3 protein: CASSLGLWTSGNPNTGELFF; CDR3 DNA: TGTGCCAGCAGCTTAGGTCTTTGGACTAGCGGGAACCCGAACACCGGGGAGCTGTTTTTT
V gene: TRBV6-5; J gene: TRBJ2-2; clone size: few; D gene: TRBD2; CDR3 length: 18; CDR3 protein: CASRPISGLARIAGELFF; CDR3 DNA: TGTGCCAGCAGGCCGATATCGGGACTAGCGAGAATCGCCGGGGAGCTGTTTTTT
V gene: TRBV5-5; J gene: TRBJ1-2; clone size: -; D gene: -; CDR3 length: 12; CDR3 protein: CASSSLTQGYTF; CDR3 DNA: TGTGCCAGCAGCTCTCTAACACAGGGCTACACCTTC
V gene: TRBV7-6; J gene: TRBJ1-3; clone size: -; D gene: -; CDR3 length: 17; CDR3 protein: CASSLGVGRWSGNTIYF; CDR3 DNA: TGTGCCAGCAGCTTAGGGGTCGGCCGGTGGTCTGGAAACACCATATATTTT
V gene: TRBV29-1; J gene: TRBJ2-7; clone size: few; D gene: -; CDR3 length: 13; CDR3 protein: CSVGIGGDYEQYF; CDR3 DNA: TGCAGCGTTGGAATTGGGGGAGACTACGAGCAGTACTTC
V gene: TRBV10-3; J gene: TRBJ2-7; clone size: few; D gene: -; CDR3 length: 14; CDR3 protein: CAIASQTDSWEQYF; CDR3 DNA: TGTGCCATCGCTTCCCAGACTGATTCGTGGGAGCAGTACTTC
V gene: TRBV3-1; J gene: TRBJ1-6; clone size: -; D gene: -; CDR3 length: 16; CDR3 protein: CASSQVDRQLRSPLHF; CDR3 DNA: TGTGCCAGCAGCCAAGTAGATAGGCAGTTACGTTCACCCCTCCACTTT
V gene: TRBV5-4; J gene: TRBJ2-7; clone size: -; D gene: -; CDR3 length: 13; CDR3 protein: CASSPGLGYEQYF; CDR3 DNA: TGTGCCAGCAGCCCCGGACTGGGCTACGAGCAGTACTTC
V gene: TRBV20-1; J gene: TRBJ2-1; clone size: -; D gene: TRBD2; CDR3 length: 14; CDR3 protein: CSASPAGRSNEQFF; CDR3 DNA: TGCAGTGCTAGCCCAGCGGGACGCAGCAATGAGCAGTTCTTC
V gene: TRBV19; J gene: TRBJ1-1; clone size: many; D gene: -; CDR3 length: 14; CDR3 protein: CASSPWLGGTEAFF; CDR3 DNA: TGTGCCAGTAGTCCATGGCTGGGGGGGACTGAAGCTTTCTTT
V gene: TRBV29-1; J gene: TRBJ2-3; clone size: -; D gene: TRBD2; CDR3 length: 10; CDR3 protein: CTAGEDTQYF; CDR3 DNA: TGCACCGCGGGGGAAGATACGCAGTATTTT
V gene: TRBV7-6; J gene: TRBJ2-1; clone size: few; D gene: -; CDR3 length: 15; CDR3 protein: CASSGSRASYNEQFF; CDR3 DNA: TGTGCCAGCAGCGGGTCTCGGGCCTCCTACAATGAGCAGTTCTTC
V gene: TRBV7-9; J gene: TRBJ2-5; clone size: few; D gene: TRBD2; CDR3 length: 16; CDR3 protein: CASSLGLAGATETQYF; CDR3 DNA: TGTGCCAGCAGTCTGGGACTAGCGGGGGCAACAGAGACCCAGTACTTC
V gene: TRBV11-2; J gene: TRBJ2-2; clone size: -; D gene: -; CDR3 length: 16; CDR3 protein: CASSQADRDYTGELFF; CDR3 DNA: TGTGCCAGCAGCCAAGCGGACAGAGATTACACCGGGGAGCTGTTTTTT
V gene: TRBV12-3/TRBV12-4; J gene: TRBJ1-4; clone size: -; D gene: TRBD1; CDR3 length: 14; CDR3 protein: CASSNRGWNEKLFF; CDR3 DNA: TGTGCCAGCAGTAACAGGGGATGGAATGAAAAACTGTTTTTT
V gene: TRBV27; J gene: TRBJ1-2; clone size: -; D gene: -; CDR3 length: 17; CDR3 protein: CASSSYGAGKNNYGYTF; CDR3 DNA: TGTGCCAGCAGTTCGTACGGGGCAGGGAAGAACAACTATGGCTACACCTTC
V gene: TRBV20-1; J gene: TRBJ1-2; clone size: few; D gene: -; CDR3 length: 11; CDR3 protein: CSAMAEYGYTF; CDR3 DNA: TGCAGTGCTATGGCGGAGTATGGCTACACCTTC
V gene: TRBV4-1; J gene: TRBJ1-1; clone size: -; D gene: TRBD1; CDR3 length: 15; CDR3 protein: CASSQTGTGVTEAFF; CDR3 DNA: TGCGCCAGCAGCCAAACCGGGACAGGGGTGACTGAAGCTTTCTTT
V gene: TRBV7-6; J gene: TRBJ2-1; clone size: once; D gene: TRBD2; CDR3 length: 15; CDR3 protein: CASSSSGRYRNEQFF; CDR3 DNA: TGTGCCAGCAGCTCTAGCGGGAGGTATCGTAATGAGCAGTTCTTC
V gene: TRBV7-8; J gene: TRBJ2-7; clone size: -; D gene: TRBD1; CDR3 length: 13; CDR3 protein: CASLGTGIAEQYF; CDR3 DNA: TGTGCCAGCCTCGGGACAGGGATAGCGGAGCAGTACTTC
V gene: TRBV5-1; J gene: TRBJ1-6; clone size: few; D gene: TRBD1; CDR3 length: 15; CDR3 protein: CASSLTTGPNSPLHF; CDR3 DNA: TGCGCCAGCAGCTTGACGACAGGGCCTAATTCACCCCTCCACTTT
V gene: TRBV5-4; J gene: TRBJ1-1; clone size: -; D gene: -; CDR3 length: 12; CDR3 protein: CASSPSGAKAFF; CDR3 DNA: TGTGCCAGCAGCCCGTCCGGGGCCAAAGCTTTCTTT
V gene: TRBV4-1; J gene: TRBJ2-1; clone size: -; D gene: TRBD2; CDR3 length: 17; CDR3 protein: CASSQEKERGGYNEQFF; CDR3 DNA: TGCGCCAGCAGCCAAGAGAAGGAGCGGGGGGGCTACAATGAGCAGTTCTTC
V gene: TRBV7-3; J gene: TRBJ1-1; clone size: -; D gene: -; CDR3 length: 14; CDR3 protein: CASSPGGQNTEAFF; CDR3 DNA: TGTGCCAGCAGCCCAGGAGGGCAGAACACTGAAGCTTTCTTT
V gene: TRBV20-1; J gene: TRBJ1-1; clone size: few; D gene: -; CDR3 length: 15; CDR3 protein: CSARGRGMSYTEAFF; CDR3 DNA: TGCAGTGCTAGAGGTCGGGGGATGAGTTATACTGAAGCTTTCTTT
V gene: TRBV2; J gene: TRBJ2-1; clone size: -; D gene: TRBD2; CDR3 length: 14; CDR3 protein: CASIAGGVYNEQFF; CDR3 DNA: TGTGCCAGCATAGCGGGAGGGGTCTACAATGAGCAGTTCTTC
V gene: TRBV7-3; J gene: TRBJ2-2; clone size: -; D gene: TRBD2; CDR3 length: 17; CDR3 protein: CASSPIGGGPGTGELFF; CDR3 DNA: TGTGCCAGCAGCCCGATCGGGGGAGGGCCTGGCACCGGGGAGCTGTTTTTT
V gene: TRBV4-2; J gene: TRBJ2-1; clone size: -; D gene: TRBD2; CDR3 length: 16; CDR3 protein: CASSRLTSGVPHEQFF; CDR3 DNA: TGTGCCAGCAGCCGTCTAACTAGCGGGGTCCCCCATGAGCAGTTCTTC
V gene: TRBV18; J gene: TRBJ2-7; clone size: -; D gene: TRBD2; CDR3 length: 14; CDR3 protein: CASSEGLAGSEQYF; CDR3 DNA: TGTGCCAGCTCCGAGGGACTAGCGGGATCGGAGCAGTACTTC
V gene: TRBV5-1; J gene: TRBJ2-3; clone size: -; D gene: -; CDR3 length: 14; CDR3 protein: CASSLVPDTDTQYF; CDR3 DNA: TGCGCCAGCAGCTTGGTCCCGGACACAGATACGCAGTATTTT
V gene: TRBV4-1; J gene: TRBJ2-6; clone size: -; D gene: -; CDR3 length: 16; CDR3 protein: CASSQDDRSGANVLTF; CDR3 DNA: TGCGCCAGCAGCCAAGACGACAGGTCTGGGGCCAACGTCCTGACTTTC
V gene: TRBV24-1; J gene: TRBJ1-3; clone size: once; D gene: -; CDR3 length: 11; CDR3 protein: CATSDLNTIYF; CDR3 DNA: TGTGCCACCAGTGATTTAAACACCATATATTTT
V gene: TRBV20-1; J gene: TRBJ1-1; clone size: few; D gene: -; CDR3 length: 14; CDR3 protein: CSARGTGRNTEAFF; CDR3 DNA: TGCAGTGCTAGAGGGACCGGCAGGAACACTGAAGCTTTCTTT
V gene: TRBV6-1; J gene: TRBJ1-2; clone size: few; D gene: TRBD1; CDR3 length: 15; CDR3 protein: CASSVPGTGGYGYTF; CDR3 DNA: TGTGCCAGCAGTGTTCCTGGGACAGGGGGTTATGGCTACACCTTC
V gene: TRBV7-2; J gene: TRBJ1-5; clone size: few; D gene: -; CDR3 length: 13; CDR3 protein: CASSLRRYQPQHF; CDR3 DNA: TGTGCCAGCAGCCTAAGACGGTATCAGCCCCAGCATTTT
V gene: TRBV15; J gene: TRBJ2-3; clone size: few; D gene: TRBD2; CDR3 length: 17; CDR3 protein: CATSRDGLAGSTDTQYF; CDR3 DNA: TGTGCCACCAGCAGAGATGGTCTAGCGGGGAGCACAGATACGCAGTATTTT
V gene: TRBV19; J gene: TRBJ1-3; clone size: -; D gene: TRBD1; CDR3 length: 16; CDR3 protein: CASSQGTASSGNTIYF; CDR3 DNA: TGTGCCAGTAGTCAAGGGACAGCCAGCTCTGGAAACACCATATATTTT
V gene: TRBV12-3/TRBV12-4; J gene: TRBJ1-2; clone size: -; D gene: -; CDR3 length: 13; CDR3 protein: CASALGEYYGYTF; CDR3 DNA: TGTGCCAGCGCGTTGGGGGAGTACTATGGCTACACCTTC
V gene: TRBV6-5; J gene: TRBJ2-7; clone size: few; D gene: -; CDR3 length: 12; CDR3 protein: CASSPSTYEQYF; CDR3 DNA: TGTGCCAGCAGCCCCTCTACCTACGAGCAGTACTTC
V gene: TRBV4-2; J gene: TRBJ2-3; clone size: many; D gene: -; CDR3 length: 16; CDR3 protein: CASSQERTMSTDTQYF; CDR3 DNA: TGTGCCAGCAGCCAAGAAAGAACCATGAGCACAGATACGCAGTATTTT
V gene: TRBV5-1; J gene: TRBJ2-3; clone size: many; D gene: -; CDR3 length: 14; CDR3 protein: CASSPGTNTDTQYF; CDR3 DNA: TGCGCCAGCAGCCCCGGGACGAACACAGATACGCAGTATTTT
V gene: TRBV7-9; J gene: TRBJ1-4; clone size: few; D gene: -; CDR3 length: 15; CDR3 protein: CASSLETQFNEKLFF; CDR3 DNA: TGTGCCAGCAGCTTAGAGACCCAGTTTAATGAAAAACTGTTTTTT